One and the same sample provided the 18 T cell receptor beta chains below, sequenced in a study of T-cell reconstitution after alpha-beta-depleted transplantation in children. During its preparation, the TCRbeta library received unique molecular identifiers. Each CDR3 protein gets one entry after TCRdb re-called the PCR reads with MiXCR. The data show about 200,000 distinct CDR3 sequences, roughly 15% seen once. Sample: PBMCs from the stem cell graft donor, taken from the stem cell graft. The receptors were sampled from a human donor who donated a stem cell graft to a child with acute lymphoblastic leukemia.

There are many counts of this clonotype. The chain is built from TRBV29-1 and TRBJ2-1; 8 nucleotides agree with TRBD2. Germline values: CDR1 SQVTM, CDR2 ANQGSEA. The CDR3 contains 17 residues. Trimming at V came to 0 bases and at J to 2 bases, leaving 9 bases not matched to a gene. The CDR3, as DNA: TGCAGCGTTGAAGATGCAGCGGGAGAATCCGCCTACAATGAGCAGTTCTTC. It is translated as CSVEDAAGESAYNEQFF.

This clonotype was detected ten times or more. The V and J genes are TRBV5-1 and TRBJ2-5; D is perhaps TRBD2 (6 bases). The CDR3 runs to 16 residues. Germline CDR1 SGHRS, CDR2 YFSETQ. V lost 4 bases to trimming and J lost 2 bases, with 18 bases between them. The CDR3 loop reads CASSTAPRGLQETQYF. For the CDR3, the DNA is TGCGCCAGCAGCACCGCTCCTAGGGGACTTCAAGAGACCCAGTACTTC.

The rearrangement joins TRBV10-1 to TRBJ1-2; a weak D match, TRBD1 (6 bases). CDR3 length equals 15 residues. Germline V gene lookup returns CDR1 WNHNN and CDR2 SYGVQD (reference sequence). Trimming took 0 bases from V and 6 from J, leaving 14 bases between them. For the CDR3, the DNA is TGCGCCAGCAGTGAGTCGGTGGACCCAGGGGATGGCTACACCTTC. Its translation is CASSESVDPGDGYTF.

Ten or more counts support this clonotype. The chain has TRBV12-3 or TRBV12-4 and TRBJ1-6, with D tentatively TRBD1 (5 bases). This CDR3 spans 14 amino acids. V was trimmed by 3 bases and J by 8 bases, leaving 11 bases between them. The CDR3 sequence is CASSFETAYSPLHF. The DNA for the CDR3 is TGTGCCAGCAGTTTTGAGACAGCCTATTCACCCCTCCACTTT.

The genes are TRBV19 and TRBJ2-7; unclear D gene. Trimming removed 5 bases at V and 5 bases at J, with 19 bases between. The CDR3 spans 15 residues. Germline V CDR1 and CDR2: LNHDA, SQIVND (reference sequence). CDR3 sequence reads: CASSEETDFRDEQYF. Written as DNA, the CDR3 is TGTGCCAGTAGTGAGGAGACTGACTTTAGGGACGAGCAGTACTTC.

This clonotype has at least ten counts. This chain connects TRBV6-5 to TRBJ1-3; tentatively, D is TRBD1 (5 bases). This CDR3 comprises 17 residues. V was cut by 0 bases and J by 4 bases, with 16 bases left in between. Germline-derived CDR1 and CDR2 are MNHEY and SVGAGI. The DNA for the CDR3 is TGTGCCAGCAGTTACTCGTTGGTGGCAGGGCAAGGAAACACCATATATTTT. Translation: CASSYSLVAGQGNTIYF.

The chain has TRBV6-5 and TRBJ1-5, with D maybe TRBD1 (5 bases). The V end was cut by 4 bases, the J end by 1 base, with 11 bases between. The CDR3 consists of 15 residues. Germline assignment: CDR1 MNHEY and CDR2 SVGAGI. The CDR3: CASSWIRGSNQPQHF. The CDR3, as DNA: TGTGCCAGCAGTTGGATCCGGGGGAGCAATCAGCCCCAGCATTTT.

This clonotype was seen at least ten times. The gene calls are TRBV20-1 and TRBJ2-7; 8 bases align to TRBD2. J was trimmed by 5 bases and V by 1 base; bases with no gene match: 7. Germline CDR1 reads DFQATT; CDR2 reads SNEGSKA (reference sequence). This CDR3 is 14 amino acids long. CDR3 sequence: CSARVGAGVNEQYF. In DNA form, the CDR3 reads TGCAGTGCTAGAGTTGGAGCGGGAGTCAACGAGCAGTACTTC.

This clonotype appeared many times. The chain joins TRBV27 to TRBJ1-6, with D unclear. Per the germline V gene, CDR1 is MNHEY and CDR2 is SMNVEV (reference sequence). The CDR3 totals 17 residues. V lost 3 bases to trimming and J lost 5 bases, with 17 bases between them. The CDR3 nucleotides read TGTGCCAGCAGTTTCCGCATGAGAGGATCGGATAATTCACCCCTCCACTTT. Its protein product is CASSFRMRGSDNSPLHF.

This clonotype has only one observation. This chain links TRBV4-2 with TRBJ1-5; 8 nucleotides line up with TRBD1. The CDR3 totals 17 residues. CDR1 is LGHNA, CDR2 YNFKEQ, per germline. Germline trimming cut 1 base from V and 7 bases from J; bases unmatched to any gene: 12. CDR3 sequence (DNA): TGTGCCAGCAGCCAAGTTCCAGGGGGCTCGATCGGGCAGCCCCAGCATTTT. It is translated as CASSQVPGGSIGQPQHF.

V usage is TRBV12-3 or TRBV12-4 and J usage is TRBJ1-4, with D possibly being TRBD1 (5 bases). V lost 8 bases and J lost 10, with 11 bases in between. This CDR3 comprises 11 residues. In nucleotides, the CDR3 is TGTGCCAGCCTAATGGGGGGAAAACTGTTTTTT. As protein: CASLMGGKLFF.

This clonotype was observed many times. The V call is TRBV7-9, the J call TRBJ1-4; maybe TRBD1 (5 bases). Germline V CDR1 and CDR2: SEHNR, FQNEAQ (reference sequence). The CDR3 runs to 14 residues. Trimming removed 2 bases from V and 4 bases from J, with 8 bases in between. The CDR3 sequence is CASSLYGGNEKLFF. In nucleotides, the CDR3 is TGTGCCAGCAGCTTATACGGGGGTAATGAAAAACTGTTTTTT.

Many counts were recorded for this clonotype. The CDR3 bases are TGTGCCAGCACCACCGGACTAGCGGCTCAAGAGACCCAGTACTTC. This translates into CASTTGLAAQETQYF. This chain links TRBV6-1 with TRBJ2-5; 10 bases are shared with TRBD2. The CDR3 is made up of 15 amino acids. Per germline, CDR1 MNHNS and CDR2 SASEGT. J gave up 2 bases and V 7 bases, and 7 bases lay outside the gene matches.

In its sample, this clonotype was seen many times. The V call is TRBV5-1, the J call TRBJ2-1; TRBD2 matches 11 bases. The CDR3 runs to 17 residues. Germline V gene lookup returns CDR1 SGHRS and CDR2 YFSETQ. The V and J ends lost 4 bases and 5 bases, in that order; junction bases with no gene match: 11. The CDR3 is CASSPVPGLADHNEQFF. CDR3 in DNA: TGCGCCAGCAGCCCTGTCCCGGGACTAGCGGACCACAATGAGCAGTTCTTC.

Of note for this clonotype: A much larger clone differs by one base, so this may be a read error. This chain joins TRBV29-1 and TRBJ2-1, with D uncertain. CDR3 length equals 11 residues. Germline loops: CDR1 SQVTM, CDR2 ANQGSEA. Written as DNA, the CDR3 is TGCAGCGTTGACGCCTTGGCTGAGCGGTTCTTC. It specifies CSVDALAERFF.

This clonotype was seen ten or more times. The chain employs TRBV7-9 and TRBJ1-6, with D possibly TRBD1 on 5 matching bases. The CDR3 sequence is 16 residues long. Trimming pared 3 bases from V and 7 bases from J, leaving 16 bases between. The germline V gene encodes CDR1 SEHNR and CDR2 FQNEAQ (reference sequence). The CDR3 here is CASSLGQGTRNSPLHF. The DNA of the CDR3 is TGTGCCAGCAGCTTGGGGCAGGGTACGCGAAATTCACCCCTCCACTTT.

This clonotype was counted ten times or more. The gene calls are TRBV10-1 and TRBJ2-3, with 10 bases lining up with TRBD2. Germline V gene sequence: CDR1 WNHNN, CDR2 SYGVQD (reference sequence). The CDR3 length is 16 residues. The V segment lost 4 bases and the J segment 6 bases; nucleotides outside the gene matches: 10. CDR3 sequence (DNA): TGCGCCAGCAGTGTGGGGACTAGCGCCGTAGGGGATACGCAGTATTTT. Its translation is CASSVGTSAVGDTQYF.

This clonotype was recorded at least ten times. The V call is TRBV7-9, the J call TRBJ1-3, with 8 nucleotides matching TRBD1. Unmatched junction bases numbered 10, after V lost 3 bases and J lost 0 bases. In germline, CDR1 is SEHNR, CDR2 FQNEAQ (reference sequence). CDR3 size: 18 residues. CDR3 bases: TGTGCCAGCAGCTTGTATATCGGACAGGGAATCTCTGGAAACACCATATATTTT. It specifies CASSLYIGQGISGNTIYF.